The sequence of this TCR beta chain was determined in a study of T cells in Graves' hyperthyroidism and ophthalmopathy. This clonotype was seen ten or more times. The source material, RNA transcripts, was used to amplify TCR beta CDR3 regions. HTBI primers were the set used in a first-round RT-PCR of the TCR CDR3. One entry per CDR3 protein, called by TCRdb with MiXCR from the multiplex PCR reads. The sample has about 570,000 distinct CDR3 sequences, more than 45% seen once. CDR3 length: 13 amino acids. Per germline, CDR1 SGHTA and CDR2 FQGTGA. V was pared by 1 base and J by 5 bases, with 8 bases between.

This sequence originates from an adult woman with Graves' disease, either hyperthyroidism or ophthalmopathy (not recorded which). J is TRBJ2-5 and V is TRBV7-3, with D unresolved. Sample: peripheral blood or thyroid tissue (not recorded which). The CDR3 sequence: CASSLSVGETQYF. The CDR3 DNA reads TGTGCCAGCAGCTTAAGTGTCGGGGAGACCCAGTACTTC.